One and the same sample provided the 23 T cell receptor beta chains below, sequenced in a study of patients and donors after allogeneic stem cell transplantation. TCRdb used MiXCR to reprocess the RT-PCR reads, holding one entry per CDR3 protein. Here the sample spans around 200,000 distinct CDR3 sequences, 38% being singletons. Sequencing was carried out using blood, either unsorted or a sorted T cell fraction (not recorded which). These receptors all stem from a human donor who was either an allogeneic HSCT recipient or a stem cell or donor lymphocyte infusion donor (not recorded which). It is not recorded whose cells these are; they may come from a transplant donor.

This clonotype was detected only a few times. CDR3 sequence (DNA): TGTGCCAGCAGTCCCCTGACAGGGTACAGTCAGCCCCAGCATTTT. It yields the protein CASSPLTGYSQPQHF. This chain links TRBV28 with TRBJ1-5; TRBD1 aligns across 7 bases. V lost 5 bases, J lost 6 bases, and 10 bases stayed unmatched. The CDR3 contains 15 residues. Germline values: CDR1 MDHEN, CDR2 SYDVKM.

This CDR3 reads CSASVLNYREGSYEQYF. CDR3 DNA: TGCAGTGCTAGTGTCTTGAATTACAGGGAGGGCTCCTACGAGCAGTACTTC. The chain joins TRBV20-1 to TRBJ2-7; D may be TRBD2 (7 bases). V was shortened by 3 bases and J by 0 bases, with 21 bases between the two germline ends. The CDR3 sequence is 17 residues long. Germline V gene sequence: CDR1 DFQATT, CDR2 SNEGSKA (reference sequence).

This chain joins TRBV12-3 or TRBV12-4 and TRBJ1-4; D is perhaps TRBD1 (5 bases). This CDR3 spans 14 amino acids. V was cut by 5 bases and J by 4 bases, with 11 bases left in between. CDR3: CASSVRDGNEKLFF. CDR3 DNA sequence: TGTGCCAGCAGTGTCCGGGACGGTAATGAAAAACTGTTTTTT.

This chain connects TRBV20-1 to TRBJ1-4; tentatively, D is TRBD1 (5 bases). The germline V gene has CDR1 DFQATT and CDR2 SNEGSKA (reference sequence). CDR3 length: 13 amino acids. V was trimmed by 3 bases and J by 5 bases, leaving 10 bases between them. CDR3 protein: CSASRGMNEKLFF. The CDR3 coding sequence is TGCAGTGCTAGTCGGGGGATGAATGAAAAACTGTTTTTT.

The chain carries TRBV7-2 and TRBJ1-2, with 7 bases identical to TRBD1. J lost 8 bases, V lost 6 bases, and 9 bases had no gene match. The CDR3 loop spans 13 amino acids. Looked up from germline, CDR1 is SGHTA and CDR2 is FQGNSA. For the CDR3, the DNA is TGTGCCAGCAGACTAGACAGGGTAGGAGGCTACACCTTC. Amino acids: CASRLDRVGGYTF.

V is TRBV12-3 or TRBV12-4 and J is TRBJ1-3; D gene uncertain. The V end lost 9 bases, the J end lost 2 bases, and 11 bases lay between the germline ends. This CDR3 comprises 13 residues. The CDR3: CASSQVPGNTIYF. The DNA of the CDR3 is TGTGCCAGTTCTCAGGTGCCTGGAAACACCATATATTTT.

The chain links TRBV9 to TRBJ2-7; no reliable D call. This CDR3 is built from 14 residues. Germline V gives CDR1 SGDLS, CDR2 YYNGEE. V lost 2 bases to trimming and J lost 0 bases, with 9 bases between them. Here the CDR3 DNA reads TGTGCCAGCAGCGTGAACACCCTCTCCTACGAGCAGTACTTC. This gives the protein CASSVNTLSYEQYF.

This chain uses TRBV6-1 with TRBJ2-5, with 10 positions matching TRBD2. V lost 4 bases and J lost 4; bases outside the gene matches: 3. From germline, CDR1 is MNHNS and CDR2 SASEGT. This CDR3 has 14 amino acids. The CDR3 sequence is CASSARLAGETQYF. CDR3 sequence (DNA): TGTGCCAGCAGTGCCAGACTAGCGGGAGAGACCCAGTACTTC.

The chain employs TRBV12-3 or TRBV12-4 and TRBJ2-4, with TRBD2 as a possible D gene (5 bases). Trimming shortened V by 2 bases and J by 0 bases, and 8 bases separated the two germline ends. There are 15 residues in the CDR3. CDR3 loop: CASSLSGLAKNIQYF. CDR3 in DNA: TGTGCCAGCAGTTTAAGCGGTTTAGCCAAAAACATTCAGTACTTC.

The table lists this clonotype with a count of one. The V and J genes are TRBV20-1 and TRBJ2-1, with D maybe TRBD2 (5 bases). With 5 bases removed from V and 4 bases from J, the gap between germline ends came to 18 bases. The CDR3 sequence is 15 residues long. The germline V gene encodes CDR1 DFQATT and CDR2 SNEGSKA (reference sequence). The CDR3 region is CSAHQSSTLYNEQFF. The CDR3 bases are TGCAGTGCTCATCAATCTAGCACACTTTACAATGAGCAGTTCTTC.

The V and J genes are TRBV12-3 or TRBV12-4 and TRBJ2-3; 7 bases fit TRBD1. The CDR3 runs to 14 residues. With 7 bases clipped from V and 5 bases from J, the junction kept 9 bases outside the gene matches. CDR3 amino acids: CASMVDRWKDTQYF. The CDR3 bases are TGTGCCAGCATGGTGGACAGGTGGAAAGATACGCAGTATTTT.

This clonotype was detected a few times. This sequence joins TRBV16 and TRBJ1-5; TRBD1 matches at 8 bases. The CDR3 runs to 15 residues. With V trimmed by 1 base and J by 6 bases, 5 bases remained unmatched. Germline-derived CDR1 and CDR2 are KGHSY and FQNENV. CDR3 protein: CASSQYGQGGQPQHF. The DNA for the CDR3 is TGTGCCAGCAGCCAATACGGACAGGGAGGTCAGCCCCAGCATTTT.

This clonotype showed up just a few times. The chain carries TRBV12-3 or TRBV12-4 and TRBJ1-6, with TRBD1 as a possible D gene (6 bases). V lost 3 bases and J lost 3, with 9 bases in between. The CDR3 is made up of 15 amino acids. Here the CDR3 reads CASSLGGYYNSPLHF. The CDR3 nucleotides are TGTGCCAGCAGTTTGGGGGGCTACTATAATTCACCCCTCCACTTT.

V is TRBV9 and J is TRBJ1-1; no definite D call. Germline V gene lookup returns CDR1 SGDLS and CDR2 YYNGEE. The CDR3 length is 13 residues. Trimming took 0 bases from V and 2 from J, leaving 5 bases between them. CDR3 in DNA: TGTGCCAGCAGCGTAGATTTTAACACTGAAGCTTTCTTT. Translating gives CASSVDFNTEAFF.

In this sample, this clonotype turned up a few times. The chain joins TRBV12-3 or TRBV12-4 to TRBJ1-2, with 7 bases lining up with TRBD1. Losses at the gene ends were 5 bases for V and 7 bases for J; bases not matched to a gene: 7. There are 13 residues in the CDR3. CDR3 sequence: CASSETDRAGYTF. CDR3 DNA sequence: TGTGCCAGCAGTGAAACCGACAGGGCTGGCTACACCTTC.

V usage is TRBV24-1 and J usage is TRBJ2-1; 9 nucleotides match TRBD2. This CDR3 has 14 amino acids. The J segment lost 8 bases and the V segment lost 6 bases, leaving 7 bases of the junction unmatched. CDR1 is KGHDR and CDR2 is SFDVKD in the germline V gene. The CDR3 sequence: CATSTLAGRDEQFF. The CDR3 DNA follows: TGTGCCACCAGTACGCTAGCGGGGAGGGATGAGCAGTTCTTC.

This clonotype was detected a few times. The CDR3 region is CASSLRARGNTIYF. The DNA of the CDR3 is TGTGCCAGCAGTTTGCGGGCCAGGGGGAACACCATATATTTT. The chain carries TRBV28 and TRBJ1-3, with 7 bases lining up with TRBD1. Trimming removed 3 bases from V and 7 bases from J; junction bases left unmatched: 6. The germline V gene encodes CDR1 MDHEN and CDR2 SYDVKM. The CDR3 sequence is 14 residues long. Based on the CDR3 plus reference TRBV28 and TRBJ1-3, the full variable domain is DVKVTQSSRYLVKRTGEKVFLECVQDMDHENMFWYRQDPGLGLRLIYFSYDVKMKEKGDIPEGYSVSREKKERFSLILESASTNQTSMYLCASSLRARGNTIYFGEGSWLTVV.

The J gene is TRBJ1-1, the V gene TRBV5-1; a possible D gene is TRBD1 (5 bases). V lost 0 bases and J 0 bases, leaving 12 bases between the germline ends. The V gene's germline CDR1 is SGHRS and CDR2 YFSETQ. CDR3 length equals 16 residues. CDR3 in amino acids: CASSLGSGTLNTEAFF. For the CDR3, the DNA is TGCGCCAGCAGCTTGGGGTCCGGGACCTTGAACACTGAAGCTTTCTTT.

The chain links TRBV4-1 to TRBJ2-2; TRBD2 is a possible D gene (6 bases). The CDR3 runs 14 residues. Germline CDR1 reads MGHRA; CDR2 reads YSYEKL. Between the trimmed V and J ends, which lost 4 bases and 6 bases, there was a span of 12 bases. Here the CDR3 DNA reads TGCGCCAGCAGCCCCCGTATAGCGGCCGGGGAGCTGTTTTTT. This gives the protein CASSPRIAAGELFF.

This clonotype was counted ten times or more. The gene calls are TRBV20-1 and TRBJ2-7, with D unresolved. Looked up from germline, CDR1 is DFQATT and CDR2 is SNEGSKA (reference sequence). With 5 bases removed from V and 4 bases from J, the gap between germline ends came to 9 bases. This CDR3 has 11 residues. The CDR3 is CSARATYEQYF. The CDR3 nucleotides read TGCAGTGCTCGGGCTACGTACGAGCAGTACTTC.

This clonotype has only a few counts. The chain uses TRBV20-1 and TRBJ1-4, with 7 nucleotides matching TRBD1. The CDR3 length is 15 residues. Trimming took 1 base from V and 3 from J; bases not matched to a gene: 5. Germline V gene sequence: CDR1 DFQATT, CDR2 SNEGSKA (reference sequence). CDR3 nucleotides: TGCAGTGCTAGAGGGCGACAGGGCGCTAATGAAAAACTGTTTTTT. Translated, it gives CSARGRQGANEKLFF.

This clonotype was counted a few times. V and J are TRBV20-1 and TRBJ1-2, with D maybe TRBD1 (5 bases). Looked up from germline, CDR1 is DFQATT and CDR2 is SNEGSKA (reference sequence). The CDR3 sequence is 13 residues long. Trimming took 5 bases from V and 3 from J, leaving 13 bases between them. The CDR3 sequence is CSAPDEGDYGYTF. The DNA of the CDR3 is TGCAGTGCTCCCGATGAAGGGGACTATGGCTACACCTTC.

V usage is TRBV4-2 and J usage is TRBJ2-1; 10 bases are shared with TRBD2. In germline, CDR1 is LGHNA, CDR2 YNFKEQ. The CDR3 extends over 15 amino acids. The junction had 4 bases not matched to a gene; V was cut back by 3 bases and J by 5 bases. This chain's CDR3 is CASSHSSGGHNEQFF. CDR3 in DNA: TGTGCCAGCAGCCACTCTAGCGGGGGCCACAATGAGCAGTTCTTC.